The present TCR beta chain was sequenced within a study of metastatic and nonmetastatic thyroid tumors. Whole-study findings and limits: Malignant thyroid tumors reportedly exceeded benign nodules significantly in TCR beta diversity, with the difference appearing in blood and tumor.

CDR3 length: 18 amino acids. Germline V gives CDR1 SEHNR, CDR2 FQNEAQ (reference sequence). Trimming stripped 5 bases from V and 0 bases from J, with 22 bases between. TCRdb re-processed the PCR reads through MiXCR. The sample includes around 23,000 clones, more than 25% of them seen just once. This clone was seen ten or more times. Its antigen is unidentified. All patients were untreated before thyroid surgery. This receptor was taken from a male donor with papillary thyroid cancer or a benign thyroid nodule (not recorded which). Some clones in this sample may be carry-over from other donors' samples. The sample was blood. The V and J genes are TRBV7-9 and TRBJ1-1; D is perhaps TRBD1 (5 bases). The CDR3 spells CASSAMVLTATLNTEAFF. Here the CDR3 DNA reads TGTGCCAGCAGCGCTATGGTCCTGACAGCCACATTGAACACTGAAGCTTTCTTT.